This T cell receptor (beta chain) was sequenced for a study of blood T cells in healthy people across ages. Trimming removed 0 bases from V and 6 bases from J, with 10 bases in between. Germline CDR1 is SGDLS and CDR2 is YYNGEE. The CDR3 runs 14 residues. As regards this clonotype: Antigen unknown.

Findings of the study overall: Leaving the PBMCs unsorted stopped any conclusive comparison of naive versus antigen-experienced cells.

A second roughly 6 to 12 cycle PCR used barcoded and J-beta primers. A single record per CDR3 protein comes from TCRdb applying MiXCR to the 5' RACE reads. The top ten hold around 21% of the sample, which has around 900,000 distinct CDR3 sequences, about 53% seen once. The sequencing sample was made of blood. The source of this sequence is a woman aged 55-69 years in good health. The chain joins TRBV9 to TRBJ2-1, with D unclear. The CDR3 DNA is TGTGCCAGCAGCGTAGAGGTCAGAACCAATGAGCAGTTCTTC. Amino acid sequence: CASSVEVRTNEQFF.